Listed here are 22 T cell receptor beta chains from one sample, sequenced in a study of shared clonotypes between healthy human individuals. The protocol was immunoSEQ multiplex PCR, while the TCRdb copy is restricted to in-frame clones and leaves out a portion. The sample lists more than 150,000 clones; about 68% were seen once. The material sequenced was memory CD4+ T cells sorted from blood. Indicated subset: CD45RA-negative fraction. These receptors all stem from a man aged 30 to 39 in good health.

The CDR3 loop reads CASSPYLRDTEAFF. Here the CDR3 DNA reads TGTGCCAGCAGTCCGTATTTACGGGACACTGAAGCTTTCTTT. The J gene is TRBJ1-1, the V gene TRBV28; D unresolved. V was shortened by 5 bases and J by 3 bases, with 13 bases between the two germline ends. The CDR3 runs to 14 residues. The germline CDR1 and CDR2 sequences are MDHEN and SYDVKM.

This chain joins TRBV20-1 and TRBJ1-2; 9 bases fit TRBD1. J was trimmed by 3 bases and V by 7 bases; bases with no gene match: 0. The germline CDR1 and CDR2 sequences are DFQATT and SNEGSKA (reference sequence). This CDR3 region has 11 residues. DNA of the CDR3: TGCAGTGGGGACAGGGACTATGGCTACACCTTC. Translation: CSGDRDYGYTF.

V and J are TRBV19 and TRBJ2-3, with D possibly being TRBD1 (6 bases). The germline gives CDR1 LNHDA, CDR2 SQIVND (reference sequence). The CDR3 length is 16 residues. The V end lost 6 bases, the J end lost 2 bases, and 18 bases lay between the germline ends. In DNA form, the CDR3 reads TGTGCCAGTAGGCCAGGGACAACAGATATCACAGATACGCAGTATTTT. Amino acid sequence: CASRPGTTDITDTQYF.

The chain employs TRBV11-1 and TRBJ2-1; D call uncertain. Germline V CDR1 and CDR2: SGHAT, FQDESV (reference sequence). V was pared by 5 bases and J by 5 bases, with 10 bases between. The CDR3 covers 13 residues. The CDR3 coding sequence is TGTGCCAGCAGCCTGTCCACTAACAATGAGCAGTTCTTC. Protein sequence: CASSLSTNNEQFF.

Comments on this clone: This sample includes further DNA sequences coding for the same CDR3. This chain connects TRBV6-1 to TRBJ2-7, with no clear D. V lost 4 bases and J lost 4, with 8 bases in between. Germline V lookup: CDR1 MNHNS, CDR2 SASEGT. The CDR3 covers 12 residues. CDR3 nucleotide sequence: TGTGCCAGCAGTGCAAACAGATACGAGCAGTACTTC. Encoded protein: CASSANRYEQYF.

This clone came up a few times. V usage is TRBV6-5 and J usage is TRBJ2-3; no firm D call. The CDR3 has 13 amino acids. Germline CDR1 is MNHEY and CDR2 is SVGAGI. Trimming stripped 2 bases from V and 5 bases from J, with 8 bases between. CDR3 coding DNA: TGTGCCAGCAGTTACCGGTGGGGAGATACGCAGTATTTT. Protein sequence: CASSYRWGDTQYF.

Only a few counts were recorded for this clone. The V gene is TRBV6-5, the J gene TRBJ2-7; D unclear. Germline assignment: CDR1 MNHEY and CDR2 SVGAGI. The CDR3 sequence is 14 residues long. Trimming took off 4 bases at V and 2 bases at J, with 12 bases between the two ends. The CDR3 DNA reads as TGTGCCAGCAGTTCCCCCTCACAGACCTACGAGCAGTACTTC. Its translation is CASSSPSQTYEQYF.

This clone was detected a few times. This sequence joins TRBV2 and TRBJ2-5; a weak D match, TRBD2 (5 bases). With 9 bases removed from V and 7 bases from J, the gap between germline ends came to 21 bases. The CDR3 consists of 14 residues. Germline V CDR1 and CDR2: SNHLY, FYNNEI. In nucleotides, the CDR3 is TGTGCCAGTGGCGGAGGTTTGAACCGGGGGACCCAGTACTTC. It translates to CASGGGLNRGTQYF.

This clone was counted a few times. The CDR3, as DNA: TGTGCCAGCAGCTCCCCAAACTCTGGAAACACCATATATTTT. This encodes CASSSPNSGNTIYF. The rearrangement joins TRBV7-9 to TRBJ1-3; D not certain. Germline V gives CDR1 SEHNR, CDR2 FQNEAQ (reference sequence). V lost 4 bases to trimming and J lost 0 bases, with 7 bases between them. The CDR3 runs 14 residues.

This chain connects TRBV5-1 to TRBJ2-7, with TRBD1 as a possible D gene (5 bases). The length of the CDR3 is 13 residues. Germline assignment: CDR1 SGHRS and CDR2 YFSETQ. Trimming took off 0 bases at V and 6 bases at J, with 10 bases between the two ends. CDR3 DNA sequence: TGCGCCAGCAGCTTGGCACCCAGGGTCGAGCAGTACTTC. This translates into CASSLAPRVEQYF.

The genes are TRBV5-1 and TRBJ2-2; 10 bases line up with TRBD1. The junction had 7 bases not matched to a gene; V was cut back by 4 bases and J by 4 bases. The length of the CDR3 is 16 residues. Germline CDR1 is SGHRS and CDR2 is YFSETQ. In nucleotides, the CDR3 is TGCGCCAGCAGCAAAGGGACAGGGGCGGTCACCGGGGAGCTGTTTTTT. Translating it yields CASSKGTGAVTGELFF.

The chain links TRBV10-2 to TRBJ2-1; D remains ambiguous. CDR1 and CDR2 from the germline V gene are WSHSY and SAAADI. Trimming pared 2 bases from V and 6 bases from J, leaving 8 bases between. This CDR3 is built from 13 residues. For the CDR3, the DNA is TGCGCCAGCAGTGAGAGGTACACCAATGAGCAGTTCTTC. Protein product: CASSERYTNEQFF.

The chain recombines TRBV19 with TRBJ2-3, with TRBD2 identical over 9 bases. CDR1 and CDR2 (germline): LNHDA, SQIVND (reference sequence). CDR3 length: 14 amino acids. The junction had 7 bases not matched to a gene; V was cut back by 7 bases and J by 5 bases. CDR3 residues: CASTPGLAIDTQYF. As DNA, the CDR3 is TGTGCCAGTACTCCGGGACTAGCAATAGATACGCAGTATTTT.

V usage is TRBV12-5 and J usage is TRBJ2-7; TRBD2 matches at 15 bases. Germline V gives CDR1 LGHNT, CDR2 FRNRAP. The CDR3 spans 20 residues. V lost 6 bases and J lost 2; bases outside the gene matches: 17. CDR3 residues: CASGPRTSGRARVLTYEQYF. The CDR3 nucleotides read TGTGCTAGTGGCCCCCGGACTAGCGGGAGGGCCCGTGTGTTAACCTACGAGCAGTACTTC.

The V call is TRBV19, the J call TRBJ1-1; D remains ambiguous. V shed 3 bases and J shed 1 base, with 15 bases lying between them. Germline CDR1 and CDR2: LNHDA and SQIVND (reference sequence). CDR3 length: 16 amino acids. CDR3 protein: CASSMVGWSRNTEAFF. The CDR3 nucleotides read TGTGCCAGTAGTATGGTAGGGTGGAGTCGGAACACTGAAGCTTTCTTT.

The chain joins TRBV27 to TRBJ1-2; TRBD1 matches 10 bases. V lost 5 bases, J lost 8 bases, and 14 bases stayed unmatched. CDR1 and CDR2 from the germline V gene are MNHEY and SMNVEV (reference sequence). CDR3 length equals 16 residues. The CDR3 sequence: CASSIDPGQGIGGYTF. DNA of the CDR3: TGTGCCAGCAGTATCGATCCGGGACAGGGGATTGGCGGCTACACCTTC.

The CDR3 sequence: CASALGTGGGNEQFF. DNA of the CDR3: TGTGCCAGCGCCCTGGGGACGGGAGGGGGCAATGAGCAGTTCTTC. The chain is built from TRBV7-3 and TRBJ2-1; 8 positions match TRBD2. The CDR3 is 15 residues long. CDR1 and CDR2 (germline): SGHTA, FQGTGA. V gave up 8 bases and J gave up 6 bases; unmatched junction bases: 12. The variable domain in full, completed from reference TRBV7-3 and TRBJ2-1, reads GAGVSQTPSNKVTEKGKYVELRCDPISGHTALYWYRQSLGQGPEFLIYFQGTGAADDSGLPNDRFFAVRPEGSVSTLKIQRTERGDSAVYLCASALGTGGGNEQFFGPGTRLTVL.

The chain employs TRBV6-5 and TRBJ2-7, with TRBD1 identical over 10 bases. Looked up from germline, CDR1 is MNHEY and CDR2 is SVGAGI. The CDR3 consists of 15 residues. Trimming at V came to 6 bases and at J to 4 bases, leaving 9 bases not matched to a gene. CDR3 DNA: TGTGCCAGCAGATCCCGGGACAGGGGTTCGTACGAGCAGTACTTC. Protein sequence: CASRSRDRGSYEQYF.

CDR3 DNA sequence: TGTGCCAGCAGTTTCAGGCGGAATAATGAAAAACTGTTTTTT. Its protein is CASSFRRNNEKLFF. This sequence joins TRBV2 and TRBJ1-4; no reliable D call. The CDR3 loop spans 14 amino acids. Germline CDR1 and CDR2: SNHLY and FYNNEI. V was cut by 5 bases and J by 4 bases, with 11 bases left in between.

As concerns this clone: The same CDR3 arises from other DNA sequences in this sample as well. J is TRBJ2-3 and V is TRBV2; 9 bases align to TRBD1. Germline CDR1 and CDR2: SNHLY and FYNNEI. Trimming at V came to 4 bases and at J to 3 bases, leaving 5 bases not matched to a gene. The CDR3 sequence is 15 residues long. The CDR3 nucleotides are TGTGCCAGCAGTGGGAGACAGGGGGGGACAGATACGCAGTATTTT. Translating gives CASSGRQGGTDTQYF.

This clone was found a few times. The V gene is TRBV10-3, the J gene TRBJ2-3; unclear D gene. Germline-derived CDR1 and CDR2 are ENHRY and SYGVKD. V lost 10 bases and J 0 bases, leaving 17 bases between the germline ends. The CDR3 contains 15 residues. The CDR3 DNA sequence: TGTGCCACCACGAAGGCTTTCCTAAGCACAGATACGCAGTATTTT. It translates to CATTKAFLSTDTQYF.

The chain recombines TRBV21-1 with TRBJ2-3; TRBD2 was called by the table and not checked on the DNA. TRBV21-1 is designated a pseudogene. The CDR3 runs 21 residues. The CDR3 DNA follows: TGTGCCAGCAGCAAAGCGGGGGGTGGACTACTAGCGGGAGGGGTCACAGATACGCAGTATTTT. Its translation is CASSKAGGGLLAGGVTDTQYF.